This TCR beta chain was retrieved from a study of neurological immune-mediated disorders. In this sample, this clonotype turned up many times. The antigen remains undetermined. Study-level findings and limits: HTLV-1-associated myelopathy had the most TCR clonal expansion, whereas multiple sclerosis had the least (lower than in healthy controls).

The unsorted libraries were made from 2 million PBMCs kept at -80 C. The cDNA was generated by 5'RACE with 10-nucleotide random UMIs. TCRdb independently ran MiXCR on the 5' RACE reads; one entry per CDR3 protein. The sample comprises around 14,000 distinct CDR3 sequences, 8.5% to 12% of which are singletons, and about 25% rests with the top ten. V was trimmed by 5 bases and J by 9 bases, leaving 11 bases between them. The CDR3 spans 12 residues. The chain uses TRBV12-3 or TRBV12-4 and TRBJ1-3, with D possibly matching TRBD1 (6 bases). The receptor was isolated from a woman aged 40 to 49 in good health. The sample consisted of PBMCs. This chain's CDR3 is CASSGTSGTIYF. The CDR3 nucleotides read TGTGCCAGCAGTGGGACATCTGGCACCATATATTTT.